This TCR beta chain came from a study of cytomegalovirus exposure and HLA in healthy donors. It was with 60 Vbeta and 13 Jbeta primers that the PCR ran. Generated by immunoSEQ multiplex PCR, the TCRdb table keeps only in-frame clones and is missing some. The profile shows some 190,000 clones, roughly 80% of them singletons. Losses at the gene ends were 7 bases for V and 7 bases for J; bases not matched to a gene: 13. Germline V gene sequence: CDR1 MNHEY, CDR2 SVGAGI. This CDR3 spans 15 amino acids. The sequenced material came from PBMCs. This chain uses TRBV6-5 with TRBJ2-1, with 7 bases fitting TRBD2. The clonotype comes from a woman aged 30 to 39 in good health and CMV-seropositive. The CDR3: CASTRRGRARNEQFF. In DNA form, the CDR3 reads TGTGCCAGCACCCGCCGGGGGAGGGCGAGAAATGAGCAGTTCTTC.